Below are 29 T cell receptor beta chains sequenced from a single sample in a study of CD8+CD57+ T cells in acquired aplastic anemia. Patients sequenced had flow cytometry evidence of CD8+CD57+ cell expansion. CDR3 and TCR beta VDJ profiling relied on genomic DNA as the template. Via MiXCR, TCRdb re-called the reads, giving one row per CDR3 protein. The sample consists of 120,000 or so distinct CDR3 sequences, roughly 40% of them appearing once. Input material: sorted CD4+, CD8+, or CD8+CD57+ T cells (not recorded which) from PBMCs. These receptors originate from a human donor with aplastic anemia.

This clonotype was observed at least ten times. This chain joins TRBV19 and TRBJ1-2, with 7 bases identical to TRBD1. V lost 5 bases to trimming and J lost 1 base; unmatched junction nucleotides: 13. Germline values: CDR1 LNHDA, CDR2 SQIVND (reference sequence). The CDR3 is made up of 17 amino acids. CDR3 in DNA: TGTGCCAGTAGTCTCTATGTCGAGGGGGCTTTTAACTATGGCTACACCTTC. Its translation: CASSLYVEGAFNYGYTF.

The sample holds one count of this clonotype. The V gene is TRBV25-1, the J gene TRBJ2-7, with 13 bases identical to TRBD2. Germline CDR1 is MGHDK and CDR2 is SYGVNS. With V trimmed by 4 bases and J by 7 bases, 10 bases remained unmatched. CDR3 length equals 16 residues. CDR3 sequence: CASSGWTSGSPGEQYF. CDR3 DNA sequence: TGTGCCAGCAGTGGCTGGACTAGCGGGAGTCCGGGGGAGCAGTACTTC.

This clonotype was found many times. The chain carries TRBV2 and TRBJ1-2, with D possibly matching TRBD1 (5 bases). The germline gives CDR1 SNHLY, CDR2 FYNNEI. Trimming stripped 6 bases from V and 4 bases from J, with 9 bases between. The CDR3 totals 12 residues. CDR3 bases: TGTGCCAGCAGGCCGGGGGGCTATGGCTACACCTTC. Amino acids: CASRPGGYGYTF.

A note on this clonotype: A read error is possible here, since a much larger clone lies one base away. The chain is built from TRBV10-3 and TRBJ1-2; the match to TRBD1 covers 8 bases. CDR1 ENHRY and CDR2 SYGVKD come from the germline V gene. The CDR3 loop spans 15 amino acids. V shed 5 bases, J shed 7 bases, and the junction held 12 bases outside the gene matches. CDR3 in DNA: TGTGCCATCAGTCCGGTTGGACAGGGCGGTAGTGGCTACACCTTC. It specifies CAISPVGQGGSGYTF.

J is TRBJ1-1 and V is TRBV10-1, with D perhaps TRBD1 (5 bases). The CDR3 sequence is 14 residues long. Germline values: CDR1 WNHNN, CDR2 SYGVQD (reference sequence). V was trimmed by 6 bases and J by 4 bases, leaving 15 bases between them. The CDR3 DNA sequence: TGCGCCAGCAGCTTGGTCGGCAGGGCCACTGAAGCTTTCTTT. Its protein is CASSLVGRATEAFF.

This clonotype showed up many times. This chain joins TRBV6-1 and TRBJ1-5, with D unresolved. Germline V gives CDR1 MNHNS, CDR2 SASEGT. The CDR3 sequence is 15 residues long. Trimming pared 6 bases from V and 3 bases from J, leaving 15 bases between. The DNA for the CDR3 is TGTGCCAGCAGCCCGTCGGGAGGTAACAATCAGCCCCAGCATTTT. Translated: CASSPSGGNNQPQHF.

CDR3 coding DNA: TGCAGCGTTGAATGGGGATATAGCAATCAGCCCCAGCATTTT. This sequence encodes CSVEWGYSNQPQHF. The chain links TRBV29-1 to TRBJ1-5; no firm D call. The CDR3 covers 14 residues. From germline, CDR1 is SQVTM and CDR2 ANQGSEA. V was pared by 2 bases and J by 0 bases, with 8 bases between.

In the case of this clonotype: A much larger clone is a single base away; this may be a read error. The rearrangement uses TRBV28 and TRBJ1-2; D remains unclear. The CDR3 length is 12 residues. With 3 bases removed from V and 6 bases from J, the gap between germline ends came to 8 bases. Germline V CDR1 and CDR2: MDHEN, SYDVKM. As DNA, the CDR3 is TGTGCCAGCAGTTTGAGCGCGCATGGCTACACCTTC. Translated: CASSLSAHGYTF.

Relative to its sample, this clonotype is medium-sized. The CDR3 DNA follows: TGTGCCAGCAGTGACGCTGAGTACCAAGCACCCCTCCACTTT. It codes for CASSDAEYQAPLHF. The chain is built from TRBV2 and TRBJ1-6; D unresolved. With 3 bases removed from V and 11 bases from J, the gap between germline ends came to 14 bases. This CDR3 contains 14 residues. Germline V gene sequence: CDR1 SNHLY, CDR2 FYNNEI.

This chain connects TRBV3-1 to TRBJ2-2, with D unresolved. This CDR3 contains 16 residues. V lost 7 bases and J lost 4, with 19 bases in between. Germline CDR1 reads LGHDT; CDR2 reads YNNKEL (reference sequence). CDR3 residues: CASTATWSTGTGELFF. The CDR3 nucleotides are TGTGCCAGCACCGCCACCTGGTCTACGGGCACCGGGGAGCTGTTTTTT.

This clonotype was counted only a few times. The J gene is TRBJ2-5, the V gene TRBV10-3, with TRBD2 as a possible D gene (6 bases). Trimming took 10 bases from V and 2 from J, leaving 11 bases between them. Germline CDR1 ENHRY, CDR2 SYGVKD. The CDR3 has 12 amino acids. Here the CDR3 reads CATQAGQETQYF. The CDR3 DNA follows: TGTGCCACCCAGGCGGGGCAAGAGACCCAGTACTTC.

This clonotype came up a few times. This chain's CDR3 is CASSYREKLFF. The CDR3 DNA sequence: TGTGCCAGCAGTTACCGAGAGAAACTGTTTTTT. The V and J genes are TRBV6-5 and TRBJ1-4, with D hard to call. With 2 bases removed from V and 11 bases from J, the gap between germline ends came to 6 bases. This CDR3 is 11 amino acids long. CDR1 is MNHEY, CDR2 SVGAGI, per germline.

V gene TRBV7-2 combines with J gene TRBJ2-1; 14 bases agree with TRBD2. The germline gives CDR1 SGHTA, CDR2 FQGNSA. The CDR3 loop spans 17 amino acids. The junction had 3 bases not matched to a gene; V was cut back by 4 bases and J by 1 base. CDR3 sequence: CASSWTSGGTSYNEQFF. CDR3 bases: TGTGCCAGCAGCTGGACTAGCGGGGGGACTTCCTACAATGAGCAGTTCTTC. Supplemented by reference TRBV7-2 and TRBJ2-1, the full variable domain reads GAGVSQSPSNKVTEKGKDVELRCDPISGHTALYWYRQSLGQGLEFLIYFQGNSAPDKSGLPSDRFSAERTGGSVSTLTIQRTQQEDSAVYLCASSWTSGGTSYNEQFFGPGTRLTVL.

This clonotype was detected many times. The junction departs from the called germline gene at one end, perhaps through a read error. This sequence joins TRBV11-2 and TRBJ1-6, with D unresolved. The germline gives CDR1 SGHAT, CDR2 FQNNGV. This CDR3 has 13 residues. This chain's CDR3 is CTSSLEELGSLHF. CDR3 bases: TGTACCAGCAGCTTAGAAGAGCTGGGGTCCCTCCACTTT. Variable domain in full (rest from reference TRBV11-2 and TRBJ1-6): EAGVAQSPRYKIIEKRQSVAFWCNPISGHATLYWYQQILGQGPKLLIQFQNNGVVDDSQLPKDRFSAERLKGVDSTLKIQPAKLEDSAVYLCTSSLEELGSLHFGNGTRLTVT.

This chain links TRBV29-1 with TRBJ2-1; D might be TRBD2 (5 bases). This CDR3 region has 15 residues. Germline lookup yields CDR1 SQVTM and CDR2 ANQGSEA. V shed 4 bases and J shed 0 bases, with 13 bases lying between them. The DNA for the CDR3 is TGCAGCGTTGTAGCTAGCCTAAGCTCCTACAATGAGCAGTTCTTC. Translated, it gives CSVVASLSSYNEQFF.

This clonotype was seen ten or more times. The chain links TRBV5-4 to TRBJ1-1; D perhaps matches TRBD1 (6 bases). Deletions cut 4 bases from V and 4 bases from J, with 11 bases between. Germline-derived CDR1 and CDR2 are SGHNT and YYREEE (reference sequence). CDR3 size: 13 residues. Here the CDR3 DNA reads TGTGCCAGCAGCGGGGGCGTCGGCACTGAAGCTTTCTTT. Translating gives CASSGGVGTEAFF.

This clonotype showed up many times. The chain has TRBV19 and TRBJ2-2; no firm D call. V dropped 8 bases and J dropped 4 bases, with 8 bases sitting between them. Germline loops: CDR1 LNHDA, CDR2 SQIVND (reference sequence). The CDR3 is 12 amino acids. The chain's CDR3 is CASGVLTGELFF. For the CDR3, the DNA is TGTGCCAGTGGGGTCCTCACCGGGGAGCTGTTTTTT.

The rearrangement uses TRBV7-3 and TRBJ2-7, with a weak D call TRBD1 (7 bases). The CDR3 loop spans 12 amino acids. The germline CDR1 and CDR2 sequences are SGHTA and FQGTGA. The V end lost 3 bases, the J end lost 6 bases, and 9 bases lay between the germline ends. This CDR3 reads CASSFQGGEQYF. The DNA of the CDR3 is TGTGCCAGCAGCTTTCAGGGGGGCGAGCAGTACTTC.

This clonotype appeared many times. The chain has TRBV5-6 and TRBJ2-3, with 8 nucleotides matching TRBD2. J lost 5 bases, V lost 1 base, and 6 bases had no gene match. This CDR3 comprises 15 residues. Germline assignment: CDR1 SGHDT and CDR2 YYEEEE. The CDR3, as DNA: TGTGCCAGCAGCTTGCGGGGGGGTGGGCAAGATACGCAGTATTTT. This sequence encodes CASSLRGGGQDTQYF.

The sample holds many counts of this clonotype. The rearrangement uses TRBV19 and TRBJ2-3, with D possibly matching TRBD1 (6 bases). This CDR3 region has 15 residues. CDR1 is LNHDA, CDR2 SQIVND, per germline (reference sequence). V lost 4 bases and J lost 0, with 11 bases in between. This CDR3 is CASSKTGQSTDTQYF. CDR3 nucleotide sequence: TGTGCCAGTAGTAAAACTGGACAGAGCACAGATACGCAGTATTTT.

This clonotype was seen a handful of times. CDR3 sequence (DNA): TGTGCCATCAGTTCGGGCTCTGGAAACACCATATATTTT. The encoded protein is CAISSGSGNTIYF. This chain links TRBV10-3 with TRBJ1-3; no clear D. Germline assignment: CDR1 ENHRY and CDR2 SYGVKD. Trimming cost V 5 bases and J 0 bases, with 5 bases left between them. The CDR3 has 13 amino acids.

J is TRBJ1-5 and V is TRBV18; 8 bases are shared with TRBD1. Germline loops: CDR1 KGHSH, CDR2 LQKENI. Trimming at V came to 6 bases and at J to 6 bases, leaving 16 bases not matched to a gene. The CDR3 is 17 amino acids. The CDR3 coding sequence is TGTGCCAGCTCTCTCTACGGACAGGGAAATTTGGCTCAGCCCCAGCATTTT. The encoded protein is CASSLYGQGNLAQPQHF.

Concerning this clonotype itself: The CDR3 does not end in the conserved phenylalanine or tryptophan, so this is likely a read error. The chain joins TRBV12-3 or TRBV12-4 to TRBJ2-3; TRBD2 agrees at 9 bases. The trim removed 3 bases at V and 3 bases at J, leaving 13 bases unmatched. CDR3 length equals 18 residues. This chain's CDR3 is CASSFRGRAGGLTDTQYL. CDR3 sequence (DNA): TGTGCCAGCAGTTTCCGGGGTAGAGCGGGGGGACTTACAGATACGCAGTATCTT.

Ten or more counts support this clonotype. The chain uses TRBV28 and TRBJ1-6; 10 bases match TRBD1. Trimming took 5 bases from V and 9 from J; bases not matched to a gene: 4. The length of the CDR3 is 14 residues. Germline CDR1 MDHEN, CDR2 SYDVKM. The CDR3 loop reads CASSTGQGTSPLHF. CDR3 sequence (DNA): TGTGCCAGCAGTACGGGACAGGGGACTTCACCCCTCCACTTT.

This clonotype came up many times. The CDR3 DNA sequence: TGCAGTGCTCGCACCGGGACAGGGGTGCCCGGGCACTATGGCTACACCTTC. Encoded protein: CSARTGTGVPGHYGYTF. The chain combines TRBV20-1 with TRBJ1-2, with TRBD1 identical over 10 bases. This CDR3 is 17 amino acids long. Germline CDR1 is DFQATT and CDR2 is SNEGSKA (reference sequence). Trimming took 5 bases from V and 3 from J; bases not matched to a gene: 15.

This clonotype was observed at least ten times. The chain recombines TRBV6-1 with TRBJ1-5, with 8 bases fitting TRBD1. The CDR3 consists of 14 residues. J lost 6 bases, V lost 4 bases, and 5 bases had no gene match. The germline V gene has CDR1 MNHNS and CDR2 SASEGT. The DNA for the CDR3 is TGTGCCAGCAGTGCGGACAGGGAGAGTCAGCCCCAGCATTTT. It encodes CASSADRESQPQHF.

The CDR3 DNA sequence: TGTGCCAGCAGCTTGCGAAGCGAGGAATTGTACGGCTACACCTTC. Protein sequence: CASSLRSEELYGYTF. J is TRBJ1-2 and V is TRBV7-9; no clear D gene. V was pared by 3 bases and J by 8 bases, with 19 bases between. CDR1 and CDR2 (germline): SEHNR, FQNEAQ (reference sequence). The CDR3 consists of 15 residues.

This clonotype was seen ten or more times. V is TRBV4-2 and J is TRBJ2-2, with D tentatively TRBD2 (5 bases). V was shortened by 5 bases and J by 3 bases, with 16 bases between the two germline ends. CDR1 LGHNA and CDR2 YNFKEQ come from the germline V gene. The CDR3 is made up of 16 amino acids. The CDR3 is CASSDLRADDTGELFF. The DNA for the CDR3 is TGTGCCAGCAGCGACCTACGAGCGGACGACACCGGGGAGCTGTTTTTT.

Comment on this clonotype: A much larger clone lies a single base off, so this may be a read error. Lacking the conserved final phenylalanine or tryptophan, this CDR3 likely reflects a read error. The chain employs TRBV29-1 and TRBJ1-2, with D hard to call. Germline assignment: CDR1 SQVTM and CDR2 ANQGSEA. This CDR3 contains 13 residues. V lost 2 bases and J 7 bases, leaving 14 bases between the germline ends. CDR3 sequence reads: CSVEKSLMGGYTL. For the CDR3, the DNA is TGCAGCGTTGAAAAGAGCCTAATGGGTGGCTACACCCTC.